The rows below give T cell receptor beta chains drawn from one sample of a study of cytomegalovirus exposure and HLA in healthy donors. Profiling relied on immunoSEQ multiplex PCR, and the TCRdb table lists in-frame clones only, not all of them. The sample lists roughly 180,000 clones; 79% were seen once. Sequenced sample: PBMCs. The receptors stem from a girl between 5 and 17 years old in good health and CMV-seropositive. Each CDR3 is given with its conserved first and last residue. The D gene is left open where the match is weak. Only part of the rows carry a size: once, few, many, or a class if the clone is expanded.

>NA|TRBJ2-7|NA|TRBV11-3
CASSLGLRGSYEQYF
TGTGCCAGCAGCTTAGGTCTCAGGGGATCCTACGAGCAGTACTTC
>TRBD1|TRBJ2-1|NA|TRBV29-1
CSHGTGGYNEQFF
TGCAGCCATGGGACAGGGGGATACAATGAGCAGTTCTTC
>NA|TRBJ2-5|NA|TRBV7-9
CASSFDIPETQYF
TGTGCCAGCAGCTTCGACATTCCAGAGACCCAGTACTTC
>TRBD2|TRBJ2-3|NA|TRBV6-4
CASSLAGGPTDTQYF
TGTGCCAGCAGTTTAGCGGGGGGGCCTACAGATACGCAGTATTTT
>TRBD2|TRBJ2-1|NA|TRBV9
CASSVEAGGAREQFF
TGTGCCAGCAGCGTAGAAGCGGGGGGAGCCAGGGAGCAGTTCTTC
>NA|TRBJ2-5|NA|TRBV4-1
CASSQGLQETQYF
TGCGCCAGCAGCCAAGGTTTACAAGAGACCCAGTACTTC
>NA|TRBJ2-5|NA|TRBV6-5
CASTQGETQYF
TGTGCCAGTACGCAGGGGGAGACCCAGTACTTC
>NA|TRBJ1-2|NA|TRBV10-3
CAISESAGKNYGYTF
TGTGCCATCAGTGAGTCTGCAGGGAAGAACTATGGCTACACCTTC
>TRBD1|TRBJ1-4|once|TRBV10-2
CASGGQGDFNEKLFF
TGCGCCAGCGGCGGACAGGGGGACTTCAATGAAAAACTGTTTTTT
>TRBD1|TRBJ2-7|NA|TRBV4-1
CASSQEGTALSYEQYF
TGCGCCAGCAGCCAAGAAGGGACAGCCCTCTCCTACGAGCAGTACTTC
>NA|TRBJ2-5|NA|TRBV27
CASMARMSPQYF
TGTGCCAGCATGGCCAGGATGAGCCCCCAGTACTTC
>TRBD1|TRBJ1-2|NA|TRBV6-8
CARSTTLGQRYGYTF
TGTGCCAGAAGTACGACACTGGGACAGCGGTATGGCTACACCTTC
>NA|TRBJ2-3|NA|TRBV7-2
CASSLGLPPTDTQYF
TGTGCCAGCAGCTTAGGACTCCCTCCTACAGATACGCAGTATTTT
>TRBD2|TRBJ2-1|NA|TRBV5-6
CASSPHTSGGPSSYNEQFF
TGTGCCAGCAGCCCCCATACTAGCGGGGGGCCGAGCTCCTACAATGAGCAGTTCTTC
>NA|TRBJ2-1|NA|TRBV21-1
CASSKGGLAGARRIEQFF
TGTGCCAGCAGCAAAGGGGGGTTAGCGGGGGCCCGTAGGATTGAGCAGTTCTTC
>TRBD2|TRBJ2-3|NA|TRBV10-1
CASSESLVAGGGTDTQYF
TGCGCCAGCAGTGAGTCGTTGGTAGCGGGGGGCGGCACAGATACGCAGTATTTT
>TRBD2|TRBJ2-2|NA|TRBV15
CATSRGTSTGELFF
TGTGCCACCAGCAGAGGGACTAGCACCGGGGAGCTGTTTTTT
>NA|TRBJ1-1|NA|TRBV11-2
CASSKLSGAGTEAFF
TGTGCCAGCAGTAAACTAAGCGGGGCGGGGACTGAAGCTTTCTTT
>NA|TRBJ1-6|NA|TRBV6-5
CASRTLDGGNSPLHF
TGTGCCAGCAGAACCTTAGACGGGGGTAATTCACCCCTCCACTTT
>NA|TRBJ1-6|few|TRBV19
CASSIVGIDSPLHF
TGTGCCAGTAGTATAGTCGGGATAGATTCACCCCTCCACTTT
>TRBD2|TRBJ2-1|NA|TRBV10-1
CASSDASGGPEQFF
TGCGCCAGCAGTGATGCTAGCGGGGGGCCTGAGCAGTTCTTC
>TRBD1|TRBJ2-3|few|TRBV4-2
CASSRYGTGEKTDTQYF
TGTGCCAGCAGCCGATATGGGACAGGGGAAAAGACAGATACGCAGTATTTT
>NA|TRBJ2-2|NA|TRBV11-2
CASSPPWQGRGTGELFF
TGTGCCAGCAGCCCACCTTGGCAGGGCAGGGGTACCGGGGAGCTGTTTTTT
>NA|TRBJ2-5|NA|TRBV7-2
CASSLARTAQETQYF
TGTGCCAGCAGCTTAGCCCGGACAGCCCAAGAGACCCAGTACTTC
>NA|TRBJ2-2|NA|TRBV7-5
CARSLAAGRRTGELFF
TGTGCCAGAAGCTTAGCGGCAGGGAGGAGAACCGGGGAGCTGTTTTTT
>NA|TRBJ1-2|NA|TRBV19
CASTPGRYGYTF
TGTGCCAGTACTCCAGGGAGGTATGGCTACACCTTC
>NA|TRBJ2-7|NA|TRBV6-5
CASSYGTSYEQYF
TGTGCCAGCAGTTACGGCACATCCTACGAGCAGTACTTC
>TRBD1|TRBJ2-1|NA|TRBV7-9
CATQGAPNEQFF
TGTGCCACACAGGGGGCGCCCAATGAGCAGTTCTTC
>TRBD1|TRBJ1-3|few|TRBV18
CASSPSAGGGNTIYF
TGTGCCAGCTCACCGAGCGCAGGGGGTGGAAACACCATATATTTT
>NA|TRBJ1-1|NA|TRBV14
CASSQNLGRNTEAFF
TGTGCCAGCAGCCAAAACCTAGGGAGGAACACTGAAGCTTTCTTT
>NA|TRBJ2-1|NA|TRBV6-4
CASSDSSGGRNEQFF
TGTGCCAGCAGTGACTCCTCAGGGGGGAGGAATGAGCAGTTCTTC
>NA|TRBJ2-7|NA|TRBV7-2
CASSLGGASYEQYF
TGTGCCAGCAGCTTAGGGGGAGCCTCCTACGAGCAGTACTTC
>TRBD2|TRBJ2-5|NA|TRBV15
CATSRGGSGGAETQYF
TGTGCCACCAGCAGAGGTGGTAGCGGGGGCGCAGAGACCCAGTACTTC
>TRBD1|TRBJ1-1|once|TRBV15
CATSRDLGQGIEAFF
TGTGCCACCAGCAGAGATCTGGGACAGGGCATTGAAGCTTTCTTT
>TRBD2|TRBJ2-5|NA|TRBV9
CASSSAGAAGETQYF
TGTGCCAGCAGCTCAGCGGGAGCCGCTGGGGAGACCCAGTACTTC
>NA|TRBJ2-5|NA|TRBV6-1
CASSATGQETQYF
TGTGCCAGCAGTGCGACTGGGCAAGAGACCCAGTACTTC
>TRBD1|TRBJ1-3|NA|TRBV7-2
CASSPDRVAGNTIYF
TGTGCCAGCAGCCCAGACAGGGTGGCAGGAAACACCATATATTTT
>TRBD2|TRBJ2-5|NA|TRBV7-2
CASSRRASGTQETQYF
TGTGCCAGCAGCCGGCGGGCTAGCGGAACTCAAGAGACCCAGTACTTC
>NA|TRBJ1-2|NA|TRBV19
CASSRGSEGLFGYTF
TGTGCCAGTAGTAGAGGTTCGGAGGGCCTCTTTGGCTACACCTTC
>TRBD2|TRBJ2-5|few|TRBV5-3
CARSLMAGEQETQYF
TGTGCCAGAAGCTTGATGGCGGGGGAGCAAGAGACCCAGTACTTC
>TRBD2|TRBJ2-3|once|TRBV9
CASSVAAGGNTDTQYF
TGTGCCAGCAGCGTAGCAGCGGGGGGAAACACAGATACGCAGTATTTT
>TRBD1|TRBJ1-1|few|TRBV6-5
CASGSLTTGAAEAFF
TGTGCCAGCGGTTCACTAACGACAGGGGCTGCAGAAGCTTTCTTT
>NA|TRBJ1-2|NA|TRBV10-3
CAISESQGGYGYTF
TGTGCCATCAGTGAGTCTCAGGGTGGCTATGGCTACACCTTC
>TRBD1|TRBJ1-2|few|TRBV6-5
CASSYGGRGQDGYTF
TGTGCCAGCAGTTACGGGGGCAGGGGGCAAGATGGCTACACCTTC
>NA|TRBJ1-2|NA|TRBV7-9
CASSRGGGGAGGYTF
TGTGCCAGCAGCAGGGGGGGCGGGGGCGCTGGCGGCTACACCTTC
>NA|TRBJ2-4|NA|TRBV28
CASSLSRTLAKNIQYF
TGTGCCAGCAGTTTAAGTCGGACTCTAGCCAAAAACATTCAGTACTTC
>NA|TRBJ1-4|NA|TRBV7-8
CASSLGGGLGEKLFF
TGTGCCAGCAGCTTAGGCGGAGGGCTAGGGGAAAAACTGTTTTTT
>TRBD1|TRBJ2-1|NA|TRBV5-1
CASSLVATGMYNEQFF
TGCGCCAGCAGCTTGGTAGCGACAGGGATGTACAATGAGCAGTTCTTC